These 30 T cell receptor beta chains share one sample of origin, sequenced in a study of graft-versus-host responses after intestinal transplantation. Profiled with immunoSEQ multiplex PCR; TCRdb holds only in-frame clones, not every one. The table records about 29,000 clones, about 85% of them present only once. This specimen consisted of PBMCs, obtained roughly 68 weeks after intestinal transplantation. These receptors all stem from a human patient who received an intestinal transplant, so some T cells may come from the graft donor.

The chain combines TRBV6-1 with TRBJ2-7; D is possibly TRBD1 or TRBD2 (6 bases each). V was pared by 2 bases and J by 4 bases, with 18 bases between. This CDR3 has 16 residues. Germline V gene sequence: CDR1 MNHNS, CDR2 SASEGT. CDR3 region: CASSEILGGSGYEQYF. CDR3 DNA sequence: TGTGCCAGCAGTGAAATTTTGGGGGGCTCCGGTTACGAGCAGTACTTC.

The CDR3 here is CASSRTDTQYF. DNA for the CDR3: TGTGCCAGCTCACGCACAGATACGCAGTATTTT. This chain uses TRBV18 with TRBJ2-3; D gene ambiguous. V lost 4 bases, J lost 1 base, and 0 bases lay in between. Per germline, CDR1 KGHSH and CDR2 LQKENI. The CDR3 loop spans 11 amino acids. The whole variable domain, filled in from reference TRBV18 and TRBJ2-3, reads NAGVMQNPRHLVRRRGQEARLRCSPMKGHSHVYWYRQLPEEGLKFMVYLQKENIIDESGMPKERFSAEFPKEGPSILRIQQVVRGDSAAYFCASSRTDTQYFGPGTRLTVL.

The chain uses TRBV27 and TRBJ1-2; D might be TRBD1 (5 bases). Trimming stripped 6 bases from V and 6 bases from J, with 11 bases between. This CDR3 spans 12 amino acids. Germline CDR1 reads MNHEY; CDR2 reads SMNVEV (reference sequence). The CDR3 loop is CASRRRGDGYTF. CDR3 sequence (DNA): TGTGCCAGCAGAAGGAGAGGGGATGGCTACACCTTC.

DNA of the CDR3: TGTGCCAGCAGCCTAGACCTTGGACACCAAGAGACCCAGTACTTC. Its protein product is CASSLDLGHQETQYF. V usage is TRBV7-8 and J usage is TRBJ2-5; D not resolved. Germline V gives CDR1 SGHVS, CDR2 FQNEAQ. V was shortened by 5 bases and J by 0 bases, with 13 bases between the two germline ends. There are 15 residues in the CDR3. The full variable domain, in which reference TRBV7-8 and TRBJ2-5 provide the parts outside the CDR3, is GAGVSQSPRYKVAKRGQDVALRCDPISGHVSLFWYQQALGQGPEFLTYFQNEAQLDKSGLPSDRFFAERPEGSVSTLKIQRTQQEDSAVYLCASSLDLGHQETQYFGPGTRLLVL.

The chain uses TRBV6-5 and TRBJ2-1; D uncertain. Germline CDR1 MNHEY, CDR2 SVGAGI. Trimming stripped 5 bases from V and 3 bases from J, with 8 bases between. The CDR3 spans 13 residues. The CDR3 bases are TGTGCCAGCAGTCCACATGGCTACAATGAGCAGTTCTTC. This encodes CASSPHGYNEQFF.

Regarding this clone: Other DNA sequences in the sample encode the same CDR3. The CDR3, as DNA: TGTGCCAGCAGCGTAGAGGGGGGGAGATACAATGAGCAGTTCTTC. Translated, it gives CASSVEGGRYNEQFF. The V call is TRBV9, the J call TRBJ2-1; tentatively, D is TRBD2 (7 bases). The germline gives CDR1 SGDLS, CDR2 YYNGEE. With 0 bases removed from V and 4 bases from J, the gap between germline ends came to 11 bases. The CDR3 consists of 15 residues.

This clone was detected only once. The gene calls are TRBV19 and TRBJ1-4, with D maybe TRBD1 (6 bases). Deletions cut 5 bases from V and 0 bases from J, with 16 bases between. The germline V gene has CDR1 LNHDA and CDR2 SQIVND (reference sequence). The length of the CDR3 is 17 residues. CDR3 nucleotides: TGTGCCAGTAGTCCCCAGACAGGACATGCAACTAATGAAAAACTGTTTTTT. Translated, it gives CASSPQTGHATNEKLFF.

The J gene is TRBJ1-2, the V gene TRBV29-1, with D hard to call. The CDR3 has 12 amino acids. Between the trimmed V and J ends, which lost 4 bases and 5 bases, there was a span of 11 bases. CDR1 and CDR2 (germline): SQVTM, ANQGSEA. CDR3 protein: CSVAMGLYGYTF. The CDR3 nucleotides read TGCAGCGTTGCCATGGGTCTTTATGGCTACACCTTC. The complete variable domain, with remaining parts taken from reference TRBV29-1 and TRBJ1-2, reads SAVISQKPSRDICQRGTSLTIQCQVDSQVTMMFWYRQQPGQSLTLIATANQGSEATYESGFVIDKFPISRPNLTFSTLTVSNMSPEDSSIYLCSVAMGLYGYTFGSGTRLTVV.

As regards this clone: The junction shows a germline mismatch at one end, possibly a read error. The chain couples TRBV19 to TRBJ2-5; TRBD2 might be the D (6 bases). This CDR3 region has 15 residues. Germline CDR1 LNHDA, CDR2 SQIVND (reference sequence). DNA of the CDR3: TGTGCCAGTAGTCACCCCTCGGCGGGGATAGAGGCCCAGTACTTC. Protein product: CASSHPSAGIEAQYF.

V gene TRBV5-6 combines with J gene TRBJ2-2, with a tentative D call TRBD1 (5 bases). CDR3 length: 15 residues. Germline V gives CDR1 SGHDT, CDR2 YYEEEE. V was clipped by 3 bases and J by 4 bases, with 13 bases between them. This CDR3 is CASSSVGVGTGELFF. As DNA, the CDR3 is TGTGCCAGCAGCTCCGTAGGGGTCGGCACCGGGGAGCTGTTTTTT.

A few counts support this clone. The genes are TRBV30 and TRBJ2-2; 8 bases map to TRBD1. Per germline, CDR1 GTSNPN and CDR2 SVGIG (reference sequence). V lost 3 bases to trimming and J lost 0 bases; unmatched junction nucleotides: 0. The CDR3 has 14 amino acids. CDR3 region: CAWRTGANTGELFF. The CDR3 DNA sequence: TGTGCCTGGAGGACAGGGGCGAACACCGGGGAGCTGTTTTTT.

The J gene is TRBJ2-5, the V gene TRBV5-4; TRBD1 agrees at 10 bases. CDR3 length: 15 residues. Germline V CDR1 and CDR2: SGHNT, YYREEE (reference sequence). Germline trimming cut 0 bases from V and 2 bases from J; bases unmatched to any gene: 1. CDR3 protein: CASSLGTGGQETQYF. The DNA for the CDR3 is TGTGCCAGCAGCTTGGGGACAGGGGGACAAGAGACCCAGTACTTC.

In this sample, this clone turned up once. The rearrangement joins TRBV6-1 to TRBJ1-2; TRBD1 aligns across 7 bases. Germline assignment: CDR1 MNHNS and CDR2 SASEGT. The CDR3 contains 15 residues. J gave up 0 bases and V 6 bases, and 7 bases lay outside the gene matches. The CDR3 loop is CASREGQSSNYGYTF. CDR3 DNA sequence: TGTGCCAGCAGGGAGGGACAGTCGTCTAACTATGGCTACACCTTC.

CDR3 sequence (DNA): TGTGCCAGCAGCAAAACCGGGACAGCGGTCTACGAGCAGTACTTC. The encoded protein is CASSKTGTAVYEQYF. This chain uses TRBV5-4 with TRBJ2-7; 7 nucleotides line up with TRBD1. With V trimmed by 4 bases and J by 3 bases, 10 bases remained unmatched. Germline V CDR1 and CDR2: SGHNT, YYREEE (reference sequence). The CDR3 contains 15 residues.

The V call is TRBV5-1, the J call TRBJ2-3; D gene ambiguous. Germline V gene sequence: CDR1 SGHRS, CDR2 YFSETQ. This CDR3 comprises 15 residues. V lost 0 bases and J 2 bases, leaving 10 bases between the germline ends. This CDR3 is CASSLDRPSTDTQYF. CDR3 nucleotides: TGCGCCAGCAGCTTGGATAGACCCTCCACAGATACGCAGTATTTT.

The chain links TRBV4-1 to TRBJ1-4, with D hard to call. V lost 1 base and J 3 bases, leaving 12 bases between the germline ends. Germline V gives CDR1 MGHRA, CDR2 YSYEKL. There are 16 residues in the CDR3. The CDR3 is CASSQVPAGSNEKLFF. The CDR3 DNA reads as TGCGCCAGCAGCCAAGTCCCCGCCGGTTCTAATGAAAAACTGTTTTTT.

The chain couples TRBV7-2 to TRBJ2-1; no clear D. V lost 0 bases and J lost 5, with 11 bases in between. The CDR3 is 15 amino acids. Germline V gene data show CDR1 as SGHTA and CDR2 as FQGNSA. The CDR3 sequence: CASSLAVVLNNEQFF. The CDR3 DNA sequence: TGTGCCAGCAGCTTAGCCGTGGTACTGAACAATGAGCAGTTCTTC. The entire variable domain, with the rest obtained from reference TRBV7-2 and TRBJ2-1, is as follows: GAGVSQSPSNKVTEKGKDVELRCDPISGHTALYWYRQSLGQGLEFLIYFQGNSAPDKSGLPSDRFSAERTGGSVSTLTIQRTQQEDSAVYLCASSLAVVLNNEQFFGPGTRLTVL.

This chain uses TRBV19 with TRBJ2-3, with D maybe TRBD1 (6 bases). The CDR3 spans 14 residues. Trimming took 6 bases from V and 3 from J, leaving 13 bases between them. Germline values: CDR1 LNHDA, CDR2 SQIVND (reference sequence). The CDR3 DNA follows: TGTGCCAGTAGACAGGGTGTTACGACAGATACGCAGTATTTT. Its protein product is CASRQGVTTDTQYF.

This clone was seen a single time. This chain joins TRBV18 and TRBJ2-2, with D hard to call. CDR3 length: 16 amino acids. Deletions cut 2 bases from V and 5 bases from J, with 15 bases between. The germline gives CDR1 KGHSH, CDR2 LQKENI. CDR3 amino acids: CASSPARKLGTGELFF. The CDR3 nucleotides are TGTGCCAGCTCACCAGCAAGGAAGTTGGGGACCGGGGAGCTGTTTTTT.

The CDR3 here is CASSYYGQGGQPQHF. CDR3 nucleotide sequence: TGTGCCAGCAGTTACTATGGACAGGGTGGCCAGCCCCAGCATTTT. The gene calls are TRBV6-6 and TRBJ1-5; 8 nucleotides line up with TRBD1. The CDR3 sequence is 15 residues long. Germline assignment: CDR1 MNHNY and CDR2 SVGAGI (reference sequence). Losses at the gene ends were 1 base for V and 7 bases for J; bases not matched to a gene: 6.

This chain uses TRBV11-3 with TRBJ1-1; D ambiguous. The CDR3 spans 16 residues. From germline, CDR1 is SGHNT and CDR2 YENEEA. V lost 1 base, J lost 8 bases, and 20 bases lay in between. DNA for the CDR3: TGTGCCAGCAGCTTAGTGGTTTGGTCCCAGATGGGAGAAGCTTTCTTT. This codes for CASSLVVWSQMGEAFF.

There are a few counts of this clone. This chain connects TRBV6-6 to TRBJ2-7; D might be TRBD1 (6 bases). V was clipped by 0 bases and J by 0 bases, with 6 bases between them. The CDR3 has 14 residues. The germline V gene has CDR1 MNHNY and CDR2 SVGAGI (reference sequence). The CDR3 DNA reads TGTGCCAGCAGTTACTCAGGGGGCTCCTACGAGCAGTACTTC. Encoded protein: CASSYSGGSYEQYF.

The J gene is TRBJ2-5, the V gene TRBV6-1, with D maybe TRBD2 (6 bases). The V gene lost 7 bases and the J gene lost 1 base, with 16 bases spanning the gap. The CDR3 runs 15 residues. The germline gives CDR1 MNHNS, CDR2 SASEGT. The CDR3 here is CASTPGGRFQETQYF. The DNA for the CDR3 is TGTGCCAGCACCCCTGGAGGGCGGTTCCAAGAGACCCAGTACTTC.

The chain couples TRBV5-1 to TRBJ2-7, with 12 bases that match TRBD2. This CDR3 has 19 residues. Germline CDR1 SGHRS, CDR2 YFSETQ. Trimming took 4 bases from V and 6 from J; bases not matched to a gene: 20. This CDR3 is CASSALTGISGTSGPEQYF. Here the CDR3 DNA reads TGCGCCAGCAGCGCATTGACAGGCATATCCGGGACTAGCGGGCCCGAGCAGTACTTC.

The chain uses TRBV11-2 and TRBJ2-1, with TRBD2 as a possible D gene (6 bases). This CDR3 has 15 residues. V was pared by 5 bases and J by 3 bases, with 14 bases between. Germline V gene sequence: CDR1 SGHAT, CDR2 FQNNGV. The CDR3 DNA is TGTGCCAGCAGCCGGGACTTGTGGGGCTACAATGAGCAGTTCTTC. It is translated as CASSRDLWGYNEQFF.

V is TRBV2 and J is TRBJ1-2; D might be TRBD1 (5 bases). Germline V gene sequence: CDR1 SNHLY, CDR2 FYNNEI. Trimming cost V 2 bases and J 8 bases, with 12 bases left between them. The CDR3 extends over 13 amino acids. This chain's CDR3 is CASSESAGSGYTF. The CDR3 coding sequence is TGTGCCAGCAGTGAAAGTGCAGGGAGCGGCTACACCTTC. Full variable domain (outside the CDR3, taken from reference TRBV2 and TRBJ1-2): EPEVTQTPSHQVTQMGQEVILRCVPISNHLYFYWYRQILGQKVEFLVSFYNNEISEKSEIFDDQFSVERPDGSNFTLKIRSTKLEDSAMYFCASSESAGSGYTFGSGTRLTVV.

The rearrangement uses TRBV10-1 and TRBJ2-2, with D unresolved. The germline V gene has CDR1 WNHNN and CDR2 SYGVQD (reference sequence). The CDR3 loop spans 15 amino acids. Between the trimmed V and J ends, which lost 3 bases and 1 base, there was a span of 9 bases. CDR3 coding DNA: TGCGCCAGCAGTGAAACTTCGGGGAACACCGGGGAGCTGTTTTTT. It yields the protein CASSETSGNTGELFF.

CDR3 sequence: CASSLGTGGPLEQYF. The CDR3 DNA reads TGTGCCAGCTCACTGGGGACAGGAGGACCTCTCGAGCAGTACTTC. J is TRBJ2-7 and V is TRBV18, with TRBD1 matching over 8 bases. V lost 4 bases to trimming and J lost 6 bases; unmatched junction nucleotides: 11. CDR3 length: 15 residues. Germline V CDR1 and CDR2: KGHSH, LQKENI. Complete variable domain (other parts from reference TRBV18 and TRBJ2-7): NAGVMQNPRHLVRRRGQEARLRCSPMKGHSHVYWYRQLPEEGLKFMVYLQKENIIDESGMPKERFSAEFPKEGPSILRIQQVVRGDSAAYFCASSLGTGGPLEQYFGPGTRLTVT.

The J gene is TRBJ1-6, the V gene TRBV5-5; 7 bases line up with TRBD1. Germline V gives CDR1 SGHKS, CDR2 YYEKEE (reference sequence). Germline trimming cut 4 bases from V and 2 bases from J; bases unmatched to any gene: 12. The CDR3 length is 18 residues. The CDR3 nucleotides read TGTGCCAGCAGCCTTCCCCCACTAGGGGGCACCTATAATTCACCCCTCCACTTT. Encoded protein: CASSLPPLGGTYNSPLHF.

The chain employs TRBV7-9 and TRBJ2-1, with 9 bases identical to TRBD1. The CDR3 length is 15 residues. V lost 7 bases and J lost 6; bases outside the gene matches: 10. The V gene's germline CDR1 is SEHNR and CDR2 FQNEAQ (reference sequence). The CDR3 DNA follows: TGTGCCAGCACCAGCCCGGGACAGGGTGTCAATGAGCAGTTCTTC. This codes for CASTSPGQGVNEQFF.